This TCR beta chain emerged from a study of blood T cell repertoires in COVID-19 (dated by TCRdb to the early 2020s). About the investigation overall: Collaborator samples came from the United States, Italy and Spain and covered acute and convalescent phases of COVID-19. The prospective study material was composed of cDNA or gDNA derived from T cells, B-cell-depleted T cells, or PBMCs. Deeply sampled blood TCRbeta repertoires from subjects exposed to, actively infected with, or recovered from COVID-19 were included in the dataset. The repertoires were released in a freely available public database meant as a resource for research on the immune response to SARS-CoV-2. Samples were obtained from the ongoing ImmuneRACE study (first 160 participants) and from approximately 1,200 subjects provided by 6 global collaborators. The sample metadata nearly always contained a de-identified subject ID, COVID-19 status, age in years and sex. Where available, HLA class I and class II types were obtained from metadata supplied by the sample provider rather than from assay-based typing. Points the paper makes about the study in general: The amount of clinical and demographic metadata varied by source and participant and was provided uncurated.

Concerning this clone itself: Its antigen is currently not known. No per-base quality is available; no much larger clone lies one base away.

The germline V gene (reference sequence) provides CDR1 SEHNR and CDR2 FQNEAQ. Trimming takes 5 bases from V and 3 bases from J, and the germline ends sit 20 bases apart. Measured from the cysteine to the phenylalanine, the CDR3 is 16 residues long. Just CDR3 DNA is preserved here, 48 bases in frame from base 1. Collaborating institutions collected whole blood in K2EDTA tubes following their own protocols. For TCRbeta analysis, collaborator samples were shipped as frozen whole blood, as isolated PBMCs, or as DNA extracted from either sample type. TCRbeta CDR3 regions were amplified from genomic DNA using the immunoSEQ Assay, a bias-controlled multiplex PCR. From the authors' description of their analysis: The number of nucleated cells in each sample was estimated from the amplification of reference gene primers within the assay. To quantify the absolute abundance of each unique TCRbeta CDR3 rearrangement, sequence reads were collapsed and filtered. For each sample, productive Simpson clonality was calculated by taking the square root of Simpson's diversity index across productive rearrangements. The source is immuneACCESS, and TCRdb retained only in-frame sequences with V and J called. Part of the clones is not carried over; for the studies checked, unresolved V genes explain less than half of this, and the remainder is unexplained. D and trimming were read from the DNA, whereas the V and J calls and clone size are those reported in that table. Across this sample there are about 230,000 clones, with 65% to 90% seen only once. Around 7% of the sample is in the top ten clones.

The TCR was taken from a woman aged 50 to 65 with acute or convalescent COVID-19. The chain links TRBV7-9 with TRBJ2-7, and the D gene may be TRBD1, 5 bases matching. Specimen: peripheral blood. CDR3 protein: CASSPRWGLLDYEQYF. In nucleotide form, the sequence is TGTGCCAGCAGCCCCAGGTGGGGCCTTCTGGACTACGAGCAGTACTTC. Beyond the CDR3, the reference TRBV7-9 and TRBJ2-7 genes provide the residues; the full variable domain reads: DTGVSQNPRHKITKRGQNVTFRCDPISEHNRLYWYRQTLGQGPEFLTYFQNEAQLEKSRLLSDRFSAERPKGSFSTLEIQRTEQGDSAMYLCASSPRWGLLDYEQYFGPGTRLTVT.